The sequence of this T cell receptor beta chain was determined in a study of beta chain features in type 1 diabetes. Notes on the study in general: Compared with healthy donors, patients appeared to share more similar naive, central memory and regulatory TCRB repertoires.

Expressed TCRB transcripts were sequenced because the entire RNA isolate underwent reverse transcription. Sequencing used immunoSEQ multiplex PCR; TCRdb keeps in-frame clones, though not all of them. The sample contains approximately 340,000 clones, about 14% of which appear only once. Sorted CD4+ subsets: naive, central memory, regulatory, stem cell-like memory (CD45RO/CCR7/CD25/CD127/CD95/CD27 panel). The CDR3 sequence is 13 residues long. Trimming stripped 5 bases from V and 5 bases from J, with 13 bases between. Germline-derived CDR1 and CDR2 are SEHNR and FQNEAQ (reference sequence). Details on this clone: What it binds is not known.

This sequence joins TRBV7-9 and TRBJ2-7; tentative D call: TRBD1 (6 bases). This sequence originates from a woman between 18 and 30 years old in good health. The sequenced sample was naive CD4+ T cells from blood. The DNA of the CDR3 is TGTGCCAGCAGCCTCTACAGGGATCACGAGCAGTACTTC. Translation gives CASSLYRDHEQYF.